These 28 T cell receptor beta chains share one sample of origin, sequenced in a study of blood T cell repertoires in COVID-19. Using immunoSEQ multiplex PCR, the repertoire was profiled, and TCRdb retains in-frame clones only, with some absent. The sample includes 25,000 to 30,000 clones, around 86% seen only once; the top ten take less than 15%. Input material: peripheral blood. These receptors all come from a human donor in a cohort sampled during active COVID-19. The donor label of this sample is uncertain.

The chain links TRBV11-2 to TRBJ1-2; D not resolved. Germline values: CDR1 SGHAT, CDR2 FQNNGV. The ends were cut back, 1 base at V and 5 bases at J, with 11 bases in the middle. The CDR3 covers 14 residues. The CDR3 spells CASSLGQTSYGYTF. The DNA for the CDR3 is TGTGCCAGCAGCTTAGGCCAGACAAGTTATGGCTACACCTTC.

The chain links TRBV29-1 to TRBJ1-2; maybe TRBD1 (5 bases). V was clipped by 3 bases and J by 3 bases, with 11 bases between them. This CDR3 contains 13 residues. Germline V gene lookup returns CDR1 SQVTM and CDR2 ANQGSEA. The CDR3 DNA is TGCAGCGTTGAGGCCAGGGAATACTATGGCTACACCTTC. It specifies CSVEAREYYGYTF.

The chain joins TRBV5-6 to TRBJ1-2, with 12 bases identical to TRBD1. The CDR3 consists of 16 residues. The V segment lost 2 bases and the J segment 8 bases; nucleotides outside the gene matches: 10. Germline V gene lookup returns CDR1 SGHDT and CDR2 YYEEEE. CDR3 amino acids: CASSFGTGGFPTGYTF. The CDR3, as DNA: TGTGCCAGCAGCTTCGGGACAGGGGGCTTTCCAACGGGCTACACCTTC.

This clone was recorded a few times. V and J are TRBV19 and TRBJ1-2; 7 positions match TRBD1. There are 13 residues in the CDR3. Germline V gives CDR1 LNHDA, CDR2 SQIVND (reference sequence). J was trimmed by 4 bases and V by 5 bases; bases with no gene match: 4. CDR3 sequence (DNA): TGTGCCAGTAGTCCGGACAGGAGCTATGGCTACACCTTC. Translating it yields CASSPDRSYGYTF.

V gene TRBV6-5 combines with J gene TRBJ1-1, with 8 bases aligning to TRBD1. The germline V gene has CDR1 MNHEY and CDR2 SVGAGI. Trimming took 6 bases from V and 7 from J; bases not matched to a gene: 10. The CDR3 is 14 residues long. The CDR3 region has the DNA TGTGCCAGCAGCTACATACAGGGGGGGCGTGAAGCTTTCTTT. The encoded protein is CASSYIQGGREAFF.

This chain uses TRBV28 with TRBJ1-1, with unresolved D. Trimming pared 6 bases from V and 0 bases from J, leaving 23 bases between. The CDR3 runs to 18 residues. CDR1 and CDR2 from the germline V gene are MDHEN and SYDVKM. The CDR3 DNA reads TGTGCCAGCAGCCAACCCCGCGGGTGGACTAAAATGAACACTGAAGCTTTCTTT. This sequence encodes CASSQPRGWTKMNTEAFF.

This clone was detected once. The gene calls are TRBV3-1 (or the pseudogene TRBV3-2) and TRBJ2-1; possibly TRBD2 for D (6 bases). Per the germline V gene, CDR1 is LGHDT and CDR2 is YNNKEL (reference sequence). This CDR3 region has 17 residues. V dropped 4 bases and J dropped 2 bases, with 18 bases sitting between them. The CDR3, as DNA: TGTGCCAGCAGCCCATCCCTAGGAGGGCCCACCTACAATGAGCAGTTCTTC. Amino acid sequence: CASSPSLGGPTYNEQFF.

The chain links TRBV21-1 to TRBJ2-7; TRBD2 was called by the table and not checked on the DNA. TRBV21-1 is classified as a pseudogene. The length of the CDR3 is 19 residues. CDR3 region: CASSPRCASGEEGYYEQYF. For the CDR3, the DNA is TGTGCCAGCAGCCCCCGGTGTGCTAGCGGGGAGGAGGGGTACTACGAGCAGTACTTC.

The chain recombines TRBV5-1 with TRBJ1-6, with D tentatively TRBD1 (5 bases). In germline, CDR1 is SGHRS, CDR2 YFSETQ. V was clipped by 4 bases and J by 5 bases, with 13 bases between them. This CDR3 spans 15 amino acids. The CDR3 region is CASSDRTSDNSPLHF. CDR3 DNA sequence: TGCGCCAGCAGCGACCGGACATCCGATAATTCACCCCTCCACTTT. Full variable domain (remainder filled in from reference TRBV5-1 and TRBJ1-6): KAGVTQTPRYLIKTRGQQVTLSCSPISGHRSVSWYQQTPGQGLQFLFEYFSETQRNKGNFPGRFSGRQFSNSRSEMNVSTLELGDSALYLCASSDRTSDNSPLHFGNGTRLTVT.

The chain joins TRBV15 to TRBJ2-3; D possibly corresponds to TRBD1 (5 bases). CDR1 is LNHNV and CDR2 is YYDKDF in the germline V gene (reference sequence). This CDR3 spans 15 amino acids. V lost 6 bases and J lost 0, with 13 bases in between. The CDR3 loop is CATRTVAGSTDTQYF. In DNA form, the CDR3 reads TGTGCCACCAGGACAGTGGCAGGGAGCACAGATACGCAGTATTTT.

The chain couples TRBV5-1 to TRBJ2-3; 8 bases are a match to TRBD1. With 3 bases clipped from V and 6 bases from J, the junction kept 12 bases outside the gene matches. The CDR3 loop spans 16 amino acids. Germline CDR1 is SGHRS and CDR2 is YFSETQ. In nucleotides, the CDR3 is TGCGCCAGCAGCTCGGAGGCAGGGGGCCGGGCGGATACGCAGTATTTT. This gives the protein CASSSEAGGRADTQYF.

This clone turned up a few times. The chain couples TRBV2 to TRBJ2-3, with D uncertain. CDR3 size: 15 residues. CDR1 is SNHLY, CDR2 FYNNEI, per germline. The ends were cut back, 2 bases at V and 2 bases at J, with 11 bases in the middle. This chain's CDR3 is CASSEIVSPTDTQYF. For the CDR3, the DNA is TGTGCCAGCAGTGAAATAGTTAGCCCCACAGATACGCAGTATTTT. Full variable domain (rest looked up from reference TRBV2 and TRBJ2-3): EPEVTQTPSHQVTQMGQEVILRCVPISNHLYFYWYRQILGQKVEFLVSFYNNEISEKSEIFDDQFSVERPDGSNFTLKIRSTKLEDSAMYFCASSEIVSPTDTQYFGPGTRLTVL.

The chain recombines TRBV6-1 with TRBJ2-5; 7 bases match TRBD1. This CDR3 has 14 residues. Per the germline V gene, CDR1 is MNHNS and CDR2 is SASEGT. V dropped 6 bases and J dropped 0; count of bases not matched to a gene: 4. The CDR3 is CASSPRGNQETQYF. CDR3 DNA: TGTGCCAGCAGCCCCAGGGGGAACCAAGAGACCCAGTACTTC.

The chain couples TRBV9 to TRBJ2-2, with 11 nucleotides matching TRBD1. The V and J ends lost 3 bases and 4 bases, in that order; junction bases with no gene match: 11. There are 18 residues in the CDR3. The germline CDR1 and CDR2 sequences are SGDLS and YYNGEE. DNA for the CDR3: TGTGCCAGCAGCGCCCGAGCGGACAGGGGGCGAAGCACCGGGGAGCTGTTTTTT. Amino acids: CASSARADRGRSTGELFF.

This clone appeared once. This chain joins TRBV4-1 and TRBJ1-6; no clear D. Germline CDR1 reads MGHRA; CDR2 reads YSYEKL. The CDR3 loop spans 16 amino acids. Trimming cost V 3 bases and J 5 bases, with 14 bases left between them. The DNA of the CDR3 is TGCGCCAGCAGCCAGCACAGCTCCCGAGATAATTCACCCCTCCACTTT. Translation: CASSQHSSRDNSPLHF.

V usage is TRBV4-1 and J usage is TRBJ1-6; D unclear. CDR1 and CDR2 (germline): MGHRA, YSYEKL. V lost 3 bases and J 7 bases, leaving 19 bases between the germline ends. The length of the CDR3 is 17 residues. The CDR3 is CASSHPGGSERNSPLHF. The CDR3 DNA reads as TGCGCCAGCAGCCATCCCGGTGGTTCGGAGAGGAATTCACCCCTCCACTTT.

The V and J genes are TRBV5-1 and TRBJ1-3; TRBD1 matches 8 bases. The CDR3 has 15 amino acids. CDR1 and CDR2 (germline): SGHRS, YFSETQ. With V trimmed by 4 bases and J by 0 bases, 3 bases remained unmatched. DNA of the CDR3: TGCGCCAGCAGCCCCGGACAGGGCTCTGGAAACACCATATATTTT. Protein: CASSPGQGSGNTIYF. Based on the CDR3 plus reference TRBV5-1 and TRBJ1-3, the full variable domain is KAGVTQTPRYLIKTRGQQVTLSCSPISGHRSVSWYQQTPGQGLQFLFEYFSETQRNKGNFPGRFSGRQFSNSRSEMNVSTLELGDSALYLCASSPGQGSGNTIYFGEGSWLTVV.

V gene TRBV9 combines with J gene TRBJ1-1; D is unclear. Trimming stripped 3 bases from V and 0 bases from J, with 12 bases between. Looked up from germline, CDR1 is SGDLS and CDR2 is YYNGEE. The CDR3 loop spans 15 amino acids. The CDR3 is CASSARESVNTEAFF. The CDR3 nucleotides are TGTGCCAGCAGCGCTAGAGAGAGCGTGAACACTGAAGCTTTCTTT. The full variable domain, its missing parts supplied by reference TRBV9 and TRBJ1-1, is DSGVTQTPKHLITATGQRVTLRCSPRSGDLSVYWYQQSLDQGLQFLIQYYNGEERAKGNILERFSAQQFPDLHSELNLSSLELGDSALYFCASSARESVNTEAFFGQGTRLTVV.

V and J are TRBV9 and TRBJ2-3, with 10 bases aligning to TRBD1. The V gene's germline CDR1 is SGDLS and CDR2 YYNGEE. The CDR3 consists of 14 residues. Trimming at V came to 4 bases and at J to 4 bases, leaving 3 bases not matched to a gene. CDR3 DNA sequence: TGTGCCAGCAGCAGGGGACAGGGGCCAGATACGCAGTATTTT. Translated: CASSRGQGPDTQYF.

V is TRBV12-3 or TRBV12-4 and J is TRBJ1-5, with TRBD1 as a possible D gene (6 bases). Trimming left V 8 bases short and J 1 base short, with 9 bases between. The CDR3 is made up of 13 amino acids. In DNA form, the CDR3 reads TGTGCCAGCCAGGGGCTGAGCAATCAGCCCCAGCATTTT. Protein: CASQGLSNQPQHF.

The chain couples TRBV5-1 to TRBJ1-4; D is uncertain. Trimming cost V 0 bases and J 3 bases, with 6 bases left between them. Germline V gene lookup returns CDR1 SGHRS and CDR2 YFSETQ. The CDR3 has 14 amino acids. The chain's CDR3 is CASSLEIANEKLFF. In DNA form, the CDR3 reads TGCGCCAGCAGCTTGGAGATAGCTAATGAAAAACTGTTTTTT.

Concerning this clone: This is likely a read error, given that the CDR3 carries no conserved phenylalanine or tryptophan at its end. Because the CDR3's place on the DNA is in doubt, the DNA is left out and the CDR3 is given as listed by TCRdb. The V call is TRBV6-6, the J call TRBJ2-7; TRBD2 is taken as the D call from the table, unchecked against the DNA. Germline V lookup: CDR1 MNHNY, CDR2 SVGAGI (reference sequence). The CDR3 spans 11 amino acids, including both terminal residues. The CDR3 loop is CASSSTTSPII.

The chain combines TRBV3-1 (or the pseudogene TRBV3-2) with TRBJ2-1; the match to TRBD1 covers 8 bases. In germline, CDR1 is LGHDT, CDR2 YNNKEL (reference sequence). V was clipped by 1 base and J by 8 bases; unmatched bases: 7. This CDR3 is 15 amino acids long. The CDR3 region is CASSQGWTGWDEQFF. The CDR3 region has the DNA TGTGCCAGCAGCCAAGGGTGGACAGGGTGGGATGAGCAGTTCTTC.

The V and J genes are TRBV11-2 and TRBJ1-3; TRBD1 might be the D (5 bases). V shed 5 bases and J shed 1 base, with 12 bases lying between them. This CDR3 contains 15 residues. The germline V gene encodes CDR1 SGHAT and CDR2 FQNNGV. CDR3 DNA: TGTGCCAGCAGCGTGGGACTAATTTCTGGAAACACCATATATTTT. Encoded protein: CASSVGLISGNTIYF.

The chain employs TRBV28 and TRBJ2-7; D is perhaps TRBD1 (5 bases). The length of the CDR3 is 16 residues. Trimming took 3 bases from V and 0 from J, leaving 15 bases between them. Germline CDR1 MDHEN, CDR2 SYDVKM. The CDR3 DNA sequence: TGTGCCAGCAGTTTTCCCCCGTCTAGGGGCTCCTACGAGCAGTACTTC. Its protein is CASSFPPSRGSYEQYF. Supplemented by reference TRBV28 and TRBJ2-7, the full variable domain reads DVKVTQSSRYLVKRTGEKVFLECVQDMDHENMFWYRQDPGLGLRLIYFSYDVKMKEKGDIPEGYSVSREKKERFSLILESASTNQTSMYLCASSFPPSRGSYEQYFGPGTRLTVT.

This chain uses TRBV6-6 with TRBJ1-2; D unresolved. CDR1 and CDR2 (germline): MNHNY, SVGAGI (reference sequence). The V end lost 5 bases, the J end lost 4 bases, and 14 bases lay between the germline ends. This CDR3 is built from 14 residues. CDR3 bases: TGTGCCAGCAGTCTCGAAATTGAACTCTATGGCTACACCTTC. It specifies CASSLEIELYGYTF.

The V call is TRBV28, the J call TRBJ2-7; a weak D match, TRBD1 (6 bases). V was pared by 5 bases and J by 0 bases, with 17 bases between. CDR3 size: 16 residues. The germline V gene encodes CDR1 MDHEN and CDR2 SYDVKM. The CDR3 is CASSLRSGTSSYEQYF. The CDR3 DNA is TGTGCCAGCAGTCTACGGTCCGGGACATCCTCCTACGAGCAGTACTTC.

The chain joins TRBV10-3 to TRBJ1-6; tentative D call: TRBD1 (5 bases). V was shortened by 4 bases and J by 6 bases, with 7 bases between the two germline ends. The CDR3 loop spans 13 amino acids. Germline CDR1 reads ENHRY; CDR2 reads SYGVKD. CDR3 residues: CAISGGGNSPLHF. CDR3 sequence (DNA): TGTGCCATCAGTGGGGGCGGTAATTCACCCCTCCACTTT.